This TCR beta chain was sequenced for a study of control samples from healthy donors and cancer patients. The CDR3 extends over 18 amino acids. Per the germline V gene, CDR1 is SGHRS and CDR2 is YFSETQ. V was clipped by 1 base and J by 4 bases; unmatched bases: 10. Only in-frame clones appear in the TCRdb table, and some are missing; sequencing was by immunoSEQ multiplex PCR. Of about 190,000 clones listed, about 89% are singletons. The specimen was blood. This sequence was found in a man aged 25 to 45 in good health. V and J are TRBV5-1 and TRBJ2-1; 11 bases fit TRBD2. The CDR3 DNA sequence: TGCGCCAGCAGCTTGAGTGGCTGGCTAGCGGGGGGTTACAATGAGCAGTTCTTC. Amino acids: CASSLSGWLAGGYNEQFF.